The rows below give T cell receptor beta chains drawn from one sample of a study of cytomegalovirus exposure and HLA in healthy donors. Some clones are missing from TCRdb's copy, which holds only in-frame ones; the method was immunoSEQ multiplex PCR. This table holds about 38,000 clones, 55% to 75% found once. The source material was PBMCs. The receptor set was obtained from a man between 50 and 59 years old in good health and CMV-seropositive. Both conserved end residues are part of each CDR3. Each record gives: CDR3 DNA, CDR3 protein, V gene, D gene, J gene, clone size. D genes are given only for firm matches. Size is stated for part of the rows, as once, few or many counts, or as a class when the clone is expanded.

TGTGCCAGCAGCAGACAGACAGCAAACACTGAAGCTTTCTTT | CASSRQTANTEAFF | TRBV7-2 | . | TRBJ1-1 | once
TGCGCCAGCAGCTCCTCCACAGATACGCAGTATTTT | CASSSSTDTQYF | TRBV5-1 | . | TRBJ2-3 | .
TGTGCCAGCCAAGGGGTAGGTTCACCCCTCCACTTT | CASQGVGSPLHF | TRBV5-5 | . | TRBJ1-6 | few
TGTGCCAGCAGCTCAGACAGGGGGCGGCATGGCTACACCTTC | CASSSDRGRHGYTF | TRBV7-2 | TRBD1 | TRBJ1-2 | .
TGTGCCAGCAGCCCAATCCAGGGCGCTGGAGGCTACACCTTC | CASSPIQGAGGYTF | TRBV9 | . | TRBJ1-2 | .
TGTGCCAGCAGTGAAGCGCTACAGGGAGGGTACGAGCAGTACTTC | CASSEALQGGYEQYF | TRBV6-1 | . | TRBJ2-7 | few
TGCGCCAGCACAAAACAGGGGGAAACAGATACGCAGTATTTT | CASTKQGETDTQYF | TRBV5-1 | TRBD1 | TRBJ2-3 | .
TGTGCCAGTAGACCGGGACAGGGCTCTCAAGAGACCCAGTACTTC | CASRPGQGSQETQYF | TRBV19 | TRBD1 | TRBJ2-5 | few
TGTGCCAGCAGCTCGATACAGCCGAATGAGCAGTTCTTC | CASSSIQPNEQFF | TRBV7-2 | . | TRBJ2-1 | .
TGTGCCAGCAGTTACCCCCCAGCAGGGGTGACTGAAGCTTTCTTT | CASSYPPAGVTEAFF | TRBV6-6 | . | TRBJ1-1 | few
TGTGCCAGCAGCCAAGACACAGGATCTAACTATGGCTACACCTTC | CASSQDTGSNYGYTF | TRBV4-2 | . | TRBJ1-2 | .
TGTGCCAGCAGCTCCGCTACAGGGAGCAATCAGCCCCAGCATTTT | CASSSATGSNQPQHF | TRBV5-6 | . | TRBJ1-5 | .
TGTGCCAGCAGCGTAGATGAGGGATTCTATGGCTACACCTTC | CASSVDEGFYGYTF | TRBV9 | . | TRBJ1-2 | few
TGTGCCAGCGGGGGCTGGAACAATGAGCAGTTCTTC | CASGGWNNEQFF | TRBV2 | . | TRBJ2-1 | once
TGTGCCAGCAGCTTAGCGGGCCGGGGAGAGACCCAGTACTTC | CASSLAGRGETQYF | TRBV11-2 | . | TRBJ2-5 | .
TGTGCCAGCAGCTTAGAAGGCGGCTCCTACGAGCAGTACTTC | CASSLEGGSYEQYF | TRBV7-9 | . | TRBJ2-7 | .